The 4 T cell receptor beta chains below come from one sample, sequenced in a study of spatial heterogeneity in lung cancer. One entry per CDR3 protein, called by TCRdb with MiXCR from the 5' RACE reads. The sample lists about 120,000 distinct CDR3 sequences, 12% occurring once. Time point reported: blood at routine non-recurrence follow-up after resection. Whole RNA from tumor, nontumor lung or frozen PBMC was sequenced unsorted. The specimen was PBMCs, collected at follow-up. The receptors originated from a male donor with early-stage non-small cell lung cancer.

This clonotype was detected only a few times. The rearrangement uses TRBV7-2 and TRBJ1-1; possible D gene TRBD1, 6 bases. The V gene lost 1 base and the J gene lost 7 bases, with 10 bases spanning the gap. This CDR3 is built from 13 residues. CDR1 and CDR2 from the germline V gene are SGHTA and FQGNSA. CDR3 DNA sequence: TGTGCCAGCAGCTTAGGTGCCAGGGGTGAAGCTTTCTTT. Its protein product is CASSLGARGEAFF.

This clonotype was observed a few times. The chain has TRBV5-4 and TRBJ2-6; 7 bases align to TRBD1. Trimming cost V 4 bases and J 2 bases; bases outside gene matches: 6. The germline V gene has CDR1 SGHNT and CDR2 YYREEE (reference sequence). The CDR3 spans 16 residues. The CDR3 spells CASSLRQGTGANVLTF. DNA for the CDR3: TGTGCCAGCAGCCTGAGACAGGGTACTGGGGCCAACGTCCTGACTTTC.

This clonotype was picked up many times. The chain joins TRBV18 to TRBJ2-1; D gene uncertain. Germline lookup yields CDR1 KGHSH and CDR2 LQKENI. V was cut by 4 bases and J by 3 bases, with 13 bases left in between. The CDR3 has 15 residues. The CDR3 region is CASSRETLSYNEQFF. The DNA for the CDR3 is TGTGCCAGCTCACGCGAGACTCTTAGCTACAATGAGCAGTTCTTC.

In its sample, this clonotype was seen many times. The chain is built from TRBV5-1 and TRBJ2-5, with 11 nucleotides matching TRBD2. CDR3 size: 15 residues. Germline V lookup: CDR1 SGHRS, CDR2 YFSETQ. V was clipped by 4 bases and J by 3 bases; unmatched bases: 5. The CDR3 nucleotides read TGCGCCAGCAGCATTAGCGGGGGGGCCGAAGAGACCCAGTACTTC. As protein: CASSISGGAEETQYF. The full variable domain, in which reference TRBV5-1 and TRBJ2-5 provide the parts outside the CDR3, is KAGVTQTPRYLIKTRGQQVTLSCSPISGHRSVSWYQQTPGQGLQFLFEYFSETQRNKGNFPGRFSGRQFSNSRSEMNVSTLELGDSALYLCASSISGGAEETQYFGPGTRLLVL.